This TCR beta chain stems from a study of radiation and T cells in renal cell carcinoma (dated by TCRdb to the early 2020s). Turning to the overall study: In total, fewer than 55 samples underwent TCR beta sequencing: about 26 tumors plus 27 peripheral blood samples. The final blood draw took place at 4 weeks after radiation, the same time as nephrectomy. A total of about 3.8 million unique CDR3 nucleotide sequences, encoding 2.5 million to 3 million unique CDR3 amino acid sequences, were found across all 50 or so samples.

TCR beta libraries were generated from genomic DNA with the immunoSEQ kit, following the manufacturer's recommendations. Library preparation used a first multiplex PCR with proprietary primers, then a second PCR adding unique barcodes, with bead cleanups after each round. Each sample batch included a kit-provided positive control reaction and a negative control reaction. The final libraries were assessed on an Agilent 4200 TapeStation D1000 ScreenTape, pooled by volume, and quantified by qPCR. Sequencing was performed on an Illumina NextSeq500 using a MidOutput 150-cycle cartridge, with 156 Read1 cycles, 15 Index1 cycles, and the kit custom primers. The pooled library was loaded at around 1 pM, and around 20% PhiX control was spiked in. For the original study's pipeline: The vendor-processed data were analyzed in R, and a clonotype was defined as all T cells that share the same CDR3 nucleotide sequence. In the clone abundance analyses, frequencies in each sample were normalized to that sample's 10,000 most abundant clones. Before analysis, public T cell clones were removed, and these numbered fewer than six per sample on average. A difference in abundance of at least 32-fold between compartments was used to define tumor-enriched and baseline blood-enriched clonotypes. A beta-binomial differential abundance model was used to identify clonotypes that were expanded or contracted between blood time points. Tumor-blood repertoire similarity was measured with the Baroni-Urbani and Buser coefficient, and group comparisons used two-tailed Wilcoxon tests in R. TCRdb stores this immuneACCESS table with in-frame sequences only. Part of the clones is absent; in the studies checked, under half of the shortfall reflects unresolved V genes, and no reason is known for the rest. V, J and clone size derive from that table, while D and trimming were established from the DNA sequence. Here the sample has roughly 170,000 clones; roughly nine tenths occur a single time. Of the sample, 11% is held by the ten largest clones.

The CDR3 holds 16 amino acids from the cysteine to the phenylalanine. The entry retains the CDR3 DNA only, 48 bases that are in frame from base 1. Trimming at the junction amounts to 2 bases on V and 0 bases on J, and the germline ends lie 11 bases apart. According to the germline V gene, CDR1 reads SGHVS and CDR2 reads FQNEAQ. Of note for this clone: Its antigen is not yet known. No clone much larger than this one lies a single base away; base qualities are absent.

General study outcomes and caveats: In blood, the top tumor clonotypes increased between baseline and 2 weeks post-radiation and then shrank by 4 weeks, which suggests that tumor-resident clones expanded only transiently. Tracking of blood repertoire dynamics stopped at three to four weeks after treatment, with no follow-up past that point. Because the trial had a single-armed design, the trial could not examine how radiation dose or scheduling affected the TCR repertoire. No pretreatment tumor biopsies were available, so the baseline intratumoral presence of clonotypes could not be determined.

The time point label of this sample denotes: blood 4 weeks post-SBRT, at nephrectomy. This specimen's treatment or condition label, interpreted: 15 Gy SBRT to primary tumor, nephrectomy 4 weeks later. Samples came from a clinical trial, in which primary renal cell carcinomas received 15 Gy stereotactic body radiation therapy followed by nephrectomy 4 weeks later. To track tumor-enriched clonotypes, serial peripheral blood was sampled from radiation-treated patients at baseline and at 2 weeks and 4 weeks after SBRT. Every patient had renal cell carcinoma of clear cell pathology. The QIAamp DNA Blood Mini Kit (Qiagen) was used to prepare genomic DNA for TCR sequencing. The analyses included only samples that passed all quality control checks.

Sequencing used blood, obtained from a patient whose treatment included radiotherapy and nephrectomy. The V and J genes are TRBV7-8 and TRBJ2-4; the D region may be TRBD1 or TRBD2, each matching 5 bases equally. The sequence came from a woman aged 45 to 65 with renal cell carcinoma. DNA sequence: TGTGCCAGCAGCTTAACCTCGGGGCTAGCCAAAAACATTCAGTACTTC. This encodes CASSLTSGLAKNIQYF. Where the CDR3 stops, the reference TRBV7-8 and TRBJ2-4 genes take over; the full variable domain is GAGVSQSPRYKVAKRGQDVALRCDPISGHVSLFWYQQALGQGPEFLTYFQNEAQLDKSGLPSDRFFAERPEGSVSTLKIQRTQQEDSAVYLCASSLTSGLAKNIQYFGAGTRLSVL.